This entry features one T cell receptor beta chain sequence. What it binds is unknown. Only in-frame clones appear in the TCRdb table, and some are missing; sequencing was by immunoSEQ multiplex PCR. The table lists roughly 110,000 clones, around 90% of them singletons, with around 0.76% in the top ten. This entry belongs to a study of graft-versus-host responses after intestinal transplantation. Study in general: Tacrolimus and steroids were given for two to three years to all recipients after anti-thymocyte globulin induction.

This CDR3 spans 12 amino acids. CDR1 and CDR2 (germline): MNHEY, SVGAGI. V lost 8 bases, J lost 4 bases, and 12 bases lay in between. The receptor was isolated from a human donor who was the organ donor for an intestinal transplant. The V gene is TRBV6-5, the J gene TRBJ2-7, with unresolved D. The sample here was unstimulated CD4+ T cells sorted from spleen or lymph node cells, taken before transplant. CDR3 nucleotides: TGTGCCAGCGGTAACCTGGATTACGAGCAGTACTTC. As protein: CASGNLDYEQYF.